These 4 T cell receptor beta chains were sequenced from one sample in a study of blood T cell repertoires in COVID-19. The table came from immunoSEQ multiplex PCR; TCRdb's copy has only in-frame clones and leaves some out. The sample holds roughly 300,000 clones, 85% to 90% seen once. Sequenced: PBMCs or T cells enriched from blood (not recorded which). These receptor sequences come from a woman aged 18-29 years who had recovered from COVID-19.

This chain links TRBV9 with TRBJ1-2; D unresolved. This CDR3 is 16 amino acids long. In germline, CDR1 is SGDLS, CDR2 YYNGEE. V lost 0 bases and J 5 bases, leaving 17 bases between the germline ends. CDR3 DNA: TGTGCCAGCAGCGTAGCGGCAGACGCGAGGAGGTATGGCTACACCTTC. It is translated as CASSVAADARRYGYTF.

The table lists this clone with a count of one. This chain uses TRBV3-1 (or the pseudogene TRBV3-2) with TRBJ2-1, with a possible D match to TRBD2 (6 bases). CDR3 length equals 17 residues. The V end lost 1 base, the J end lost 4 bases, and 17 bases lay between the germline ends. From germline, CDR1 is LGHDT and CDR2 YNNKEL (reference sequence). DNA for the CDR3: TGTGCCAGCAGCCAAGGAGGAGGAGGGTTATTATACAATGAGCAGTTCTTC. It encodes CASSQGGGGLLYNEQFF.

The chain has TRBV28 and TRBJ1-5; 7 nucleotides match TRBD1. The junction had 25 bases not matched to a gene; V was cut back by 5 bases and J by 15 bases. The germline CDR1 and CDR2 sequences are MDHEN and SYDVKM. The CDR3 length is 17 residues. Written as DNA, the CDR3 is TGTGCCAGCAGTCCGACCCTCTCACAGGGGCCAGGGAGGTTCGTGCATTTT. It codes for CASSPTLSQGPGRFVHF.

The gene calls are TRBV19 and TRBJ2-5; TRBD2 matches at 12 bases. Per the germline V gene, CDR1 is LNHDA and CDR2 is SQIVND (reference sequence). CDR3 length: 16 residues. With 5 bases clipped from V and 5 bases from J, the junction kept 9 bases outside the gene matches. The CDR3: CASSATSGRLRETQYF. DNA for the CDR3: TGTGCCAGTAGTGCGACTAGCGGGAGATTAAGGGAGACCCAGTACTTC. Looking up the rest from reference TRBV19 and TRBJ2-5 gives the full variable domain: DGGITQSPKYLFRKEGQNVTLSCEQNLNHDAMYWYRQDPGQGLRLIYYSQIVNDFQKGDIAEGYSVSREKKESFPLTVTSAQKNPTAFYLCASSATSGRLRETQYFGPGTRLLVL.